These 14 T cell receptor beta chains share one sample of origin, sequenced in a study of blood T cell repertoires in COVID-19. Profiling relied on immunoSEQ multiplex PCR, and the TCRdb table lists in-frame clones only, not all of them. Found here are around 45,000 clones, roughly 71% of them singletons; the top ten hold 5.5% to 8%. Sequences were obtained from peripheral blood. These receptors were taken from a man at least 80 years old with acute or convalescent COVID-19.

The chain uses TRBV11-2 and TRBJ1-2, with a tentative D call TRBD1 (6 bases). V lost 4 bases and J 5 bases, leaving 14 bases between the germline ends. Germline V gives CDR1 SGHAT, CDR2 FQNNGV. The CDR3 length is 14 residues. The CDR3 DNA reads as TGTGCCAGCAGCTCCGCCGGGACACGTTATGGCTACACCTTC. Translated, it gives CASSSAGTRYGYTF.

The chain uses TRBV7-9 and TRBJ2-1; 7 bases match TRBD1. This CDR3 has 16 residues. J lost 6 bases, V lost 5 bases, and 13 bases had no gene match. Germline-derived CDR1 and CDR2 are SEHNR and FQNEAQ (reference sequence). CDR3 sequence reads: CASSPQSYPGGNEQFF. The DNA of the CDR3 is TGTGCCAGCAGCCCCCAGTCGTATCCAGGGGGCAATGAGCAGTTCTTC.

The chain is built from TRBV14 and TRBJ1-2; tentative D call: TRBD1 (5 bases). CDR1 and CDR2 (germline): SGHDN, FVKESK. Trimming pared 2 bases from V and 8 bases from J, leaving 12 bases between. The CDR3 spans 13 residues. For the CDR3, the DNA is TGTGCCAGCAGCCAAAGTCAGGGAGGCGGCTACACCTTC. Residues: CASSQSQGGGYTF.

The CDR3 bases are TGTGCCAGCAGCTTGGGAGGCCGGGACAACAATCAGCCCCAGCATTTT. Protein sequence: CASSLGGRDNNQPQHF. This chain links TRBV5-6 with TRBJ1-5, with D maybe TRBD1 (6 bases). Trimming shortened V by 0 bases and J by 3 bases, and 13 bases separated the two germline ends. The CDR3 has 16 amino acids. Looked up from germline, CDR1 is SGHDT and CDR2 is YYEEEE.

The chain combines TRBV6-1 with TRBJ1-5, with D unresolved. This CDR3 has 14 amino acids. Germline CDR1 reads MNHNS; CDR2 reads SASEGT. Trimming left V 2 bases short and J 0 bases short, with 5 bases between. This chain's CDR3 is CASSEQDSNQPQHF. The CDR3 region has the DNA TGTGCCAGCAGTGAACAGGATAGCAATCAGCCCCAGCATTTT.

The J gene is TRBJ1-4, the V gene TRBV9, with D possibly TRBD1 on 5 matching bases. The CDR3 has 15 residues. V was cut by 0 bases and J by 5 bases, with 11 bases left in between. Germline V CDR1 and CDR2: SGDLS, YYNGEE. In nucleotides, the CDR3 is TGTGCCAGCAGCGTAGCAACAGGCCTCAATGAAAAACTGTTTTTT. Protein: CASSVATGLNEKLFF.

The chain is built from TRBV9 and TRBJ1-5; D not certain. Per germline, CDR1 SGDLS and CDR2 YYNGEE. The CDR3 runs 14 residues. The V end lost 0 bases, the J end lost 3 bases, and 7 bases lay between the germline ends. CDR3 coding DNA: TGTGCCAGCAGCGTAGGACATACCAATCAGCCCCAGCATTTT. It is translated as CASSVGHTNQPQHF.

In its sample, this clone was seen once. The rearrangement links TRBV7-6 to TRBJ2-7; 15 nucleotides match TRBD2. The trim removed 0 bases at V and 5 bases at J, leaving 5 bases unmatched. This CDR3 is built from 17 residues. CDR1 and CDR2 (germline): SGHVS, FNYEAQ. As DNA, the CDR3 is TGTGCCAGCAGCTTAGCGGGACTAGCGGGAGGTGTTAACGAGCAGTACTTC. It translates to CASSLAGLAGGVNEQYF.

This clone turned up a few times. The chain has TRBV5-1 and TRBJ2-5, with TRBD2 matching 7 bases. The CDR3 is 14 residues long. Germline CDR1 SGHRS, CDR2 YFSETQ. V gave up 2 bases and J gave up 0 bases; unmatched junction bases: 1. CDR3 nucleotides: TGCGCCAGCAGCTTTCGGGGGGACCAAGAGACCCAGTACTTC. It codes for CASSFRGDQETQYF. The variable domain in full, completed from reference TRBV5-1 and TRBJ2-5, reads KAGVTQTPRYLIKTRGQQVTLSCSPISGHRSVSWYQQTPGQGLQFLFEYFSETQRNKGNFPGRFSGRQFSNSRSEMNVSTLELGDSALYLCASSFRGDQETQYFGPGTRLLVL.

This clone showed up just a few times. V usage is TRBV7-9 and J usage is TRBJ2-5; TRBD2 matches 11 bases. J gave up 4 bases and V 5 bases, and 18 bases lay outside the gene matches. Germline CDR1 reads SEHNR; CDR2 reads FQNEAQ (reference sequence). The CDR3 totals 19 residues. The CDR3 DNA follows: TGTGCCAGCAGCCCCCGGGGGATAGCGGGAGGGCCGCGTCGAGAGACCCAGTACTTC. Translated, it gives CASSPRGIAGGPRRETQYF.

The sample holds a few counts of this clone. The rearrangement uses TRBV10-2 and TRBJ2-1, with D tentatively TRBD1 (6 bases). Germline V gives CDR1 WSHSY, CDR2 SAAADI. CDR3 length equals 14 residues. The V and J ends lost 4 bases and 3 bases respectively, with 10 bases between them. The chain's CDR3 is CASSVRQVYNEQFF. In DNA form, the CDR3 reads TGCGCCAGCAGTGTCCGACAGGTCTACAATGAGCAGTTCTTC.

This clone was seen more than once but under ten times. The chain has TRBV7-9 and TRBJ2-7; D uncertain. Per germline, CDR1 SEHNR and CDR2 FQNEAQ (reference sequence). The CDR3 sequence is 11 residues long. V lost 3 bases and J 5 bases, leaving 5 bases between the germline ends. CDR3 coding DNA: TGTGCCAGCAGCTTCGTTAACGAGCAGTACTTC. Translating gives CASSFVNEQYF.

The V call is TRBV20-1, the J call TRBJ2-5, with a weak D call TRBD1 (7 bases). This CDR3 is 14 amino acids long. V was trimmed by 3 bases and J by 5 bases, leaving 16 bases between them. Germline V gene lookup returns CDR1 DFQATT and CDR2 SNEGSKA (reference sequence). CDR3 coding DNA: TGCAGTGCTAGTTGGGGCAGGGGGAGGGAGACCCAGTACTTC. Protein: CSASWGRGRETQYF.

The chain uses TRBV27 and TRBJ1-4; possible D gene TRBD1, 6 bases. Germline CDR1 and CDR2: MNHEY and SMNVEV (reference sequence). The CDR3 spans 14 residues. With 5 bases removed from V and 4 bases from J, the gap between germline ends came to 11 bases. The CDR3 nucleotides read TGTGCCAGCAGTACAGGGCACCTTAATGAAAAACTGTTTTTT. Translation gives CASSTGHLNEKLFF.